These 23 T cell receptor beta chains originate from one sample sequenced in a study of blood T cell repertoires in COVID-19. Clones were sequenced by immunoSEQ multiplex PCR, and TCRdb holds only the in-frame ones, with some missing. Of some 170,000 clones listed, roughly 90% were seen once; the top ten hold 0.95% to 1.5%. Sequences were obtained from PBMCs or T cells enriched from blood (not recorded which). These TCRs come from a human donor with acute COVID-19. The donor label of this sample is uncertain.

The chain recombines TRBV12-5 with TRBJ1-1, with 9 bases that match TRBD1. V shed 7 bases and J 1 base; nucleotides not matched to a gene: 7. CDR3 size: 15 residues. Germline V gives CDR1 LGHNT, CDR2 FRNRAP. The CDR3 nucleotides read TGTGCTAGTGCCGCCGGGACAGGGCGGAACACTGAAGCTTTCTTT. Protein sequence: CASAAGTGRNTEAFF.

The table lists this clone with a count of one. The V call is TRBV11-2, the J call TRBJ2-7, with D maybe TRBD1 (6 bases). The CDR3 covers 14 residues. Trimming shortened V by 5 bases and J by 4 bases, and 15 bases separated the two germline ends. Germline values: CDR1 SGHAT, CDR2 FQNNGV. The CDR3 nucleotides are TGTGCCAGCAGCCCCCGGACAGCTGCTTACGAGCAGTACTTC. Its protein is CASSPRTAAYEQYF. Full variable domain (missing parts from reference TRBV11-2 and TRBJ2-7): EAGVAQSPRYKIIEKRQSVAFWCNPISGHATLYWYQQILGQGPKLLIQFQNNGVVDDSQLPKDRFSAERLKGVDSTLKIQPAKLEDSAVYLCASSPRTAAYEQYFGPGTRLTVT.

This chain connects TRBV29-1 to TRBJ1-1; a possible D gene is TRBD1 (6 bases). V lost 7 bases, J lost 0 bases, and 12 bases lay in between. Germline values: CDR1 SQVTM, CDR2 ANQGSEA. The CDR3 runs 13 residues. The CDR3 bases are TGCAGCGCAGAACAGGGAATGAACACTGAAGCTTTCTTT. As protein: CSAEQGMNTEAFF.

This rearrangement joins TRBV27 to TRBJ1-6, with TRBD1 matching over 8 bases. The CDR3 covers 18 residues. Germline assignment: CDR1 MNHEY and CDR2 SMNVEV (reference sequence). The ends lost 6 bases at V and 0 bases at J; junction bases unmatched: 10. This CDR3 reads CASSSKTGASSYNSPLHF. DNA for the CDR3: TGTGCCAGCAGCTCTAAGACAGGGGCAAGCTCCTATAATTCACCCCTCCACTTT.

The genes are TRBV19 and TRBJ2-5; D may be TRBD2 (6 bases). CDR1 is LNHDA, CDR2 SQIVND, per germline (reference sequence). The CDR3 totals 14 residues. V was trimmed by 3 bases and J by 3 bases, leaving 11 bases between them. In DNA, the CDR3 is TGTGCCAGTAGTATCCGGGACTCCAAAGAGACCCAGTACTTC. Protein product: CASSIRDSKETQYF.

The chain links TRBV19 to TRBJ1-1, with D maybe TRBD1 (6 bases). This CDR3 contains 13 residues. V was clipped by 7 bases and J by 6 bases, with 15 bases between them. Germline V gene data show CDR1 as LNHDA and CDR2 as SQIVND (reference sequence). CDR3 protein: CASTTGRISEAFF. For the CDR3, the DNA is TGTGCCAGTACGACAGGACGGATCTCTGAAGCTTTCTTT.

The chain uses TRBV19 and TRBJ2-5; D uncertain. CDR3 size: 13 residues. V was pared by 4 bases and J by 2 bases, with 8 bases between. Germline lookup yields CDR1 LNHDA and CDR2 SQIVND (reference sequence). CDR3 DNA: TGTGCCAGTAGTACTCCTACGCAAGAGACCCAGTACTTC. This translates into CASSTPTQETQYF.

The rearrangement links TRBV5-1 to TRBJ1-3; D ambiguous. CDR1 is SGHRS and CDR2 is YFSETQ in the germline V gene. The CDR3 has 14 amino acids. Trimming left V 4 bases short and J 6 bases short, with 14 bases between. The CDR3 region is CASSKGGSENTIYF. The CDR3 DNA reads TGCGCCAGCAGCAAAGGAGGGAGCGAAAACACCATATATTTT. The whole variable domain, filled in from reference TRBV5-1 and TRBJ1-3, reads KAGVTQTPRYLIKTRGQQVTLSCSPISGHRSVSWYQQTPGQGLQFLFEYFSETQRNKGNFPGRFSGRQFSNSRSEMNVSTLELGDSALYLCASSKGGSENTIYFGEGSWLTVV.

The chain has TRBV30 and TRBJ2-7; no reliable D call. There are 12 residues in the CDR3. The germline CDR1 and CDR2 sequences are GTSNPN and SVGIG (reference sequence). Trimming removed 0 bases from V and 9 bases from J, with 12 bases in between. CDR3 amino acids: CAWSVRQVGQYF. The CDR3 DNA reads TGTGCCTGGAGTGTTAGGCAGGTTGGGCAGTACTTC.

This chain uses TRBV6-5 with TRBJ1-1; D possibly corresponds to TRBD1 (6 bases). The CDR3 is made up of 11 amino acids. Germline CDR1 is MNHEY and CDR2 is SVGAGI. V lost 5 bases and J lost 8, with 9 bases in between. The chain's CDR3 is CASSPGTEAFF. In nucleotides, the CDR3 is TGTGCCAGCAGTCCCGGGACAGAAGCTTTCTTT.

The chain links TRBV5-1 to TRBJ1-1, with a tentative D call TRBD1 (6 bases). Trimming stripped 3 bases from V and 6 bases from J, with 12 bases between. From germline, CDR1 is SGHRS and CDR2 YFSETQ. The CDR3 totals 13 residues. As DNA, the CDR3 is TGCGCCAGCAGCTCGTCAGGGGTGGCTGAAGCTTTCTTT. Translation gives CASSSSGVAEAFF.

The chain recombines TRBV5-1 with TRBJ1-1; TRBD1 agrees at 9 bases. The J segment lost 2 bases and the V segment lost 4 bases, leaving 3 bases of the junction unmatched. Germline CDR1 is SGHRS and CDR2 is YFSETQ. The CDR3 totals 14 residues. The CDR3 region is CASSLDRGNTEAFF. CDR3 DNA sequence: TGCGCCAGCAGCCTGGACAGGGGCAACACTGAAGCTTTCTTT.

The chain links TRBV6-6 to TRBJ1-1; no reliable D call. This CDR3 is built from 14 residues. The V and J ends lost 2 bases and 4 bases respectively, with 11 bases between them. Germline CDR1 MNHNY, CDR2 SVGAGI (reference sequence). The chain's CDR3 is CASSYAGRATEAFF. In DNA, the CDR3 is TGTGCCAGCAGTTACGCGGGAAGGGCCACTGAAGCTTTCTTT.

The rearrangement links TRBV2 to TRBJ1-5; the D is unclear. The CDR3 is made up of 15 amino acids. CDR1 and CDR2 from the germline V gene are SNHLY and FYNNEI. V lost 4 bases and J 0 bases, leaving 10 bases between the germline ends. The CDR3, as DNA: TGTGCCAGCAGTGTTTGGTCAGATAGCAATCAGCCCCAGCATTTT. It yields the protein CASSVWSDSNQPQHF.

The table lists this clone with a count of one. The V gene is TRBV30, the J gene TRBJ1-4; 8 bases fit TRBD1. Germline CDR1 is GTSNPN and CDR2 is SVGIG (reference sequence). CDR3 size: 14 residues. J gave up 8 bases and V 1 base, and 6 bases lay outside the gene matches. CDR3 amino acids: CAWSGDRGEEKLFF. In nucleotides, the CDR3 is TGTGCCTGGAGTGGAGACAGGGGAGAGGAAAAACTGTTTTTT.

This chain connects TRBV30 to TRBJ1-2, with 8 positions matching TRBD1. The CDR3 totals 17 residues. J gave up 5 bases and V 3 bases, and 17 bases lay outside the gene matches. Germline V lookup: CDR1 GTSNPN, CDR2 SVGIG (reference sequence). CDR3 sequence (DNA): TGTGCCTGGAGCCCCCGGCCCAGGGGGCGGCTTGGATATGGCTACACCTTC. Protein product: CAWSPRPRGRLGYGYTF.

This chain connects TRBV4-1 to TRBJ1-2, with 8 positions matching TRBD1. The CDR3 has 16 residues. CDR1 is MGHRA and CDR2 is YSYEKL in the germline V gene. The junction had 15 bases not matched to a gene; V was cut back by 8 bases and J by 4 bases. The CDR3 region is CASGPRGRMVSYGYTF. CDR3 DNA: TGCGCCAGCGGCCCCAGGGGGCGCATGGTCAGCTATGGCTACACCTTC.

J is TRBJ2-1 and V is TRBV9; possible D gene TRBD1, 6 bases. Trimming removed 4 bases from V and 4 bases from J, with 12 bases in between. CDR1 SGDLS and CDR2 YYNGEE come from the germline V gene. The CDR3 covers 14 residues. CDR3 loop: CASSSRTDYNEQFF. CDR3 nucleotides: TGTGCCAGCAGCTCGAGGACAGATTACAATGAGCAGTTCTTC.

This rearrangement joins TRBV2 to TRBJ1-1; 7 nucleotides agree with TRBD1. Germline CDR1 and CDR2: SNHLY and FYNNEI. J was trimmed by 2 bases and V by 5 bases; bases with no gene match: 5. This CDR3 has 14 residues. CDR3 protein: CASSKGQINTEAFF. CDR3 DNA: TGTGCCAGCAGTAAGGGACAGATTAACACTGAAGCTTTCTTT.

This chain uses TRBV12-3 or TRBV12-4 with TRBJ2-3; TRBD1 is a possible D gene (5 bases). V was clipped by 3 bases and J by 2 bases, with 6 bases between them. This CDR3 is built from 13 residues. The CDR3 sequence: CASSFRVTDTQYF. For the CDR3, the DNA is TGTGCCAGCAGTTTCAGGGTCACAGATACGCAGTATTTT.

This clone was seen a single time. The CDR3 nucleotides are TGTGCCATCAGTATGACTAGCGGGGACAATGAGCAGTTCTTC. Its protein product is CAISMTSGDNEQFF. The chain joins TRBV10-3 to TRBJ2-1, with TRBD2 matching over 11 bases. Trimming removed 5 bases from V and 5 bases from J; junction bases left unmatched: 2. The CDR3 totals 14 residues. Germline values: CDR1 ENHRY, CDR2 SYGVKD.

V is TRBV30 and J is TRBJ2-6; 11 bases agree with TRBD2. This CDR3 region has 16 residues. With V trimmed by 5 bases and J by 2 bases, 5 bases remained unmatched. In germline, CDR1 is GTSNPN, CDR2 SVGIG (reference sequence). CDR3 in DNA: TGTGCCTGGGGTAGCGGGGGGGCAACTGGGGCCAACGTCCTGACTTTC. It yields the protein CAWGSGGATGANVLTF.

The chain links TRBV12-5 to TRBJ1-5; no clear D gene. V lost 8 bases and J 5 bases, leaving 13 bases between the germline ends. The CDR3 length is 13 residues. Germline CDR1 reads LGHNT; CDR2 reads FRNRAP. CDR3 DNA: TGTGCTAGTAGCCTGGACGGGGATCAGCCCCAGCATTTT. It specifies CASSLDGDQPQHF.